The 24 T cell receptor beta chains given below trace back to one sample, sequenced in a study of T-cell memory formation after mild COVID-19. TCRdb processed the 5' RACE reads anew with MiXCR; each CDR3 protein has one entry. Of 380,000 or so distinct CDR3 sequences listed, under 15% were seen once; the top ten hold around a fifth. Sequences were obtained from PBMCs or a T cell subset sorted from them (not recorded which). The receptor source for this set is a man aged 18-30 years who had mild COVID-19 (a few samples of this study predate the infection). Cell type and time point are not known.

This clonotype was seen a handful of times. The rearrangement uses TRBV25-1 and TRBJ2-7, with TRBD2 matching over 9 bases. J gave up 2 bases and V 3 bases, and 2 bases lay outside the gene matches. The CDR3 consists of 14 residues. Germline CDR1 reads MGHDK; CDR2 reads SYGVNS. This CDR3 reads CASSDPSGAYEQYF. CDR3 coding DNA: TGTGCCAGCAGTGACCCTAGCGGGGCCTACGAGCAGTACTTC.

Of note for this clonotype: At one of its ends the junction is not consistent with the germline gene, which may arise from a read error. The CDR3 region is CSARVRGGSTGELFF. CDR3 nucleotide sequence: TGCAGTGCCAGAGTCCGCGGGGGGAGCACCGGGGAGCTGTTTTTT. This sequence joins TRBV20-1 and TRBJ2-2, with 8 bases aligning to TRBD2. This CDR3 is 15 amino acids long. The V gene's germline CDR1 is DFQATT and CDR2 SNEGSKA (reference sequence).

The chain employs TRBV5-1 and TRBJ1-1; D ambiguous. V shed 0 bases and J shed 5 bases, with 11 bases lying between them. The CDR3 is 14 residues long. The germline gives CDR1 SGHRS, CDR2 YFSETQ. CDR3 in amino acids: CASSLGDFITEAFF. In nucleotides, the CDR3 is TGCGCCAGCAGCTTGGGGGATTTCATTACTGAAGCTTTCTTT.

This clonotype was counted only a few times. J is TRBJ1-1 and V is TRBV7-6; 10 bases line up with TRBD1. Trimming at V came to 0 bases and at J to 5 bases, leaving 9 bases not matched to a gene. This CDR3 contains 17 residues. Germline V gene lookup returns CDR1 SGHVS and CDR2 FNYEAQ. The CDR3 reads CASSLALRDRGPTEAFF. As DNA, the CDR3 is TGTGCCAGCAGCTTAGCGCTCCGGGACAGGGGACCAACTGAAGCTTTCTTT.

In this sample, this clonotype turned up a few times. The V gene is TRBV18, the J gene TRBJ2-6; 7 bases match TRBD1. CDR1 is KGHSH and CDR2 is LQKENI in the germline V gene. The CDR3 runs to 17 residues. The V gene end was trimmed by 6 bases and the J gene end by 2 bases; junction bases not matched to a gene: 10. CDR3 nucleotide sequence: TGTGCCAGCTCCCCAGAAACAGGGGCTGCTGGGGCCAACGTCCTGACTTTC. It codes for CASSPETGAAGANVLTF.

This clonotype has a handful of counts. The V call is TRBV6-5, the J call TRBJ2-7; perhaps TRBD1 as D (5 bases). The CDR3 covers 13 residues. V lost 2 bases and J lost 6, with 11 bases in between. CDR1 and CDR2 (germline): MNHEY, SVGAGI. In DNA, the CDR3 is TGTGCCAGCAGTTACGCCCAGGGCGGCGAGCAGTACGTC. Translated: CASSYAQGGEQYV.

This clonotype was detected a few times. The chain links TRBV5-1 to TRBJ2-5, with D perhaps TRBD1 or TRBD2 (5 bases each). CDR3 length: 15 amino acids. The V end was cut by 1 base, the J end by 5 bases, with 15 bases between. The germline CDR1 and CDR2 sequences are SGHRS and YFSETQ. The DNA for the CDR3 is TGCGCCAGCAGCTTGATTGCAGGGCCGGGGGAGACCCAGTACTTC. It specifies CASSLIAGPGETQYF.

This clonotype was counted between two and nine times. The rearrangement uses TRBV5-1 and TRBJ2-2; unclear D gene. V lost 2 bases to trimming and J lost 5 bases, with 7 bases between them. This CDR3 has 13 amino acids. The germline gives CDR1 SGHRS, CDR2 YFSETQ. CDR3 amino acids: CASSLSRTGELFF. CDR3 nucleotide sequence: TGCGCCAGCAGCTTAAGCAGGACCGGGGAGCTGTTTTTT. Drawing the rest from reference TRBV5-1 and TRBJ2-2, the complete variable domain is KAGVTQTPRYLIKTRGQQVTLSCSPISGHRSVSWYQQTPGQGLQFLFEYFSETQRNKGNFPGRFSGRQFSNSRSEMNVSTLELGDSALYLCASSLSRTGELFFGEGSRLTVL.

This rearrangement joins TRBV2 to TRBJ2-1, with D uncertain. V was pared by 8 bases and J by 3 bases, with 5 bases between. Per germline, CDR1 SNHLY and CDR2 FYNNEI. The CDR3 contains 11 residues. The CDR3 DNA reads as TGTGCCAGCCAGTACTACAATGAGCAGTTCTTC. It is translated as CASQYYNEQFF.

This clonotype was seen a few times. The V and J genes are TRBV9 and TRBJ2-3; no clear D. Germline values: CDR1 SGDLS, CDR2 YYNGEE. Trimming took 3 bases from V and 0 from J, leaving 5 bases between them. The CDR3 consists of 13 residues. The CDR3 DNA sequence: TGTGCCAGCAGCGACGCTAGCACAGATACGCAGTATTTT. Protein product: CASSDASTDTQYF.

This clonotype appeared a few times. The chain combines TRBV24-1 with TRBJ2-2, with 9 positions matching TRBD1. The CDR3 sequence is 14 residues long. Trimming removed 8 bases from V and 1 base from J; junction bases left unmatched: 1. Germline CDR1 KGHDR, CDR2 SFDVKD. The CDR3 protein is CATMGQGNTGELFF. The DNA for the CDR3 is TGTGCCACCATGGGACAGGGGAACACCGGGGAGCTGTTTTTT.

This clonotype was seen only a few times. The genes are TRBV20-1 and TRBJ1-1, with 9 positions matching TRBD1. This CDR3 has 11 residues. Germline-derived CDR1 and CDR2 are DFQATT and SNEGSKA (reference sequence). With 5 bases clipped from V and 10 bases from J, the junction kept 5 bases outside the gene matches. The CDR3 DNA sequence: TGCAGTGCTTGGACAGGGGTACGAGCTTTCTTT. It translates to CSAWTGVRAFF.

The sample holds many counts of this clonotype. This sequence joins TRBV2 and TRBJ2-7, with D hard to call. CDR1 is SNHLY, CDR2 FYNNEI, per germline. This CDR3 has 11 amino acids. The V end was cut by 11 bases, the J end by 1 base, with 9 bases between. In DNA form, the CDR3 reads TGTGCCGGCCAGAGTTCCTACGAGCAGTACTTC. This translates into CAGQSSYEQYF.

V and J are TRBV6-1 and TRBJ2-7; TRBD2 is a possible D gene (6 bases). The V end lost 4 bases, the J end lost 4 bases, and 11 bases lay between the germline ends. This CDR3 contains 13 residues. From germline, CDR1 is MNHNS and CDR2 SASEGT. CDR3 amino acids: CASSAGAGYEQYV. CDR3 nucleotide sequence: TGTGCCAGCAGTGCCGGCGCGGGGTACGAGCAGTACGTC.

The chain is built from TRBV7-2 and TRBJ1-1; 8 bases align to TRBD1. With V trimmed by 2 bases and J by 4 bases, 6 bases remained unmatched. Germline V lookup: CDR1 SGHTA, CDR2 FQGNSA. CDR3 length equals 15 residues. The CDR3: CASSLWSTGGTEAFF. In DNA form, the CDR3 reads TGTGCCAGCAGCTTATGGTCCACAGGGGGCACTGAAGCTTTCTTT.

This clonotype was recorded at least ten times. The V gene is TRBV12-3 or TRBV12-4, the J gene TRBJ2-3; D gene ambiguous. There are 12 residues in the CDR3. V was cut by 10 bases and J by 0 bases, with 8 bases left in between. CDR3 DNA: TGTGCCACCGTCTCTAGCACAGATACGCAGTATTTT. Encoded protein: CATVSSTDTQYF.

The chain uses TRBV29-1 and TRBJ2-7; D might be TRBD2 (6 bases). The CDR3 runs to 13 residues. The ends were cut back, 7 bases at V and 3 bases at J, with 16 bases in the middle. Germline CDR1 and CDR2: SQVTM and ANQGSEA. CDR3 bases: TGCAGCGCCACTGCGGGAAACTACTACGAGCAGTACTTC. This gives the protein CSATAGNYYEQYF.

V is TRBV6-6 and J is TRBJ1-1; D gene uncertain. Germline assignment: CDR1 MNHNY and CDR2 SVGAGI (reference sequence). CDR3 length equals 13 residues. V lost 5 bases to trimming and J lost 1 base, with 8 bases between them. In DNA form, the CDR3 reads TGTGCCAGCAGTGGATGGGGGAACACTGAAGCTTTCTTT. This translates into CASSGWGNTEAFF.

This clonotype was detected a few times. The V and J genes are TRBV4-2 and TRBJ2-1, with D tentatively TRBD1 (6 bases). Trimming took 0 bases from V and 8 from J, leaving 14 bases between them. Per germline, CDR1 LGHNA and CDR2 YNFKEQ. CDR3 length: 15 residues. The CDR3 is CASSQELTGRDEQFF. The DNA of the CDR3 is TGTGCCAGCAGCCAAGAACTGACAGGAAGGGATGAGCAGTTCTTC.

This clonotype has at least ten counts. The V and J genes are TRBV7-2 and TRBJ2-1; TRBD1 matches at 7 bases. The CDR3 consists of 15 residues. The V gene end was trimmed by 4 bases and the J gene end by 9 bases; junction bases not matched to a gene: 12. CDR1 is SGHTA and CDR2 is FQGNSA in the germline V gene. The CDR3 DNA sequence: TGTGCCAGCAGCTACAGGGGTAATATCCTTCTTGAGCAGTTCTTC. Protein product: CASSYRGNILLEQFF. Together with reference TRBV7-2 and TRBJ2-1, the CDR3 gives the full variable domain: GAGVSQSPSNKVTEKGKDVELRCDPISGHTALYWYRQSLGQGLEFLIYFQGNSAPDKSGLPSDRFSAERTGGSVSTLTIQRTQQEDSAVYLCASSYRGNILLEQFFGPGTRLTVL.

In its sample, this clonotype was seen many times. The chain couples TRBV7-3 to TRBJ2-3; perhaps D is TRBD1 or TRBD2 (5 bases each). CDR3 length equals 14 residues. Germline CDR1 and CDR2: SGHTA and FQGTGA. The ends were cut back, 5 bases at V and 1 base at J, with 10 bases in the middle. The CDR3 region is CASSPGRGTDTQYF. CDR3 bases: TGTGCCAGCAGCCCGGGACGGGGCACAGATACGCAGTATTTT.

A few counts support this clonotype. Here the CDR3 reads CASSFLLTATDTQYF. The CDR3 nucleotides are TGTGCCAGCAGTTTTTTACTCACCGCCACAGATACGCAGTATTTT. This chain uses TRBV27 with TRBJ2-3; D gene ambiguous. V dropped 3 bases and J dropped 2 bases, with 12 bases sitting between them. Germline lookup yields CDR1 MNHEY and CDR2 SMNVEV (reference sequence). The CDR3 loop spans 15 amino acids.

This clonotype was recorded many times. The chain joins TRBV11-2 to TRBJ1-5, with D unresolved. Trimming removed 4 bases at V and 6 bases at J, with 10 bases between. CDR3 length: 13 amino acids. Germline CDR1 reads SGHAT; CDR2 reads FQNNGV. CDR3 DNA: TGTGCCAGCAGCTCCGACGGGTTTCAGCCCCAGCATTTT. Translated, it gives CASSSDGFQPQHF.

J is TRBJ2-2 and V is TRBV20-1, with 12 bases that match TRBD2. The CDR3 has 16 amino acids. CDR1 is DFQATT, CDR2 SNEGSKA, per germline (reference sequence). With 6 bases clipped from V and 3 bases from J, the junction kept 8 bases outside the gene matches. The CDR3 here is CSAAGTSGFYTGELFF. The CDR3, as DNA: TGCAGTGCCGCTGGGACTAGCGGGTTTTACACCGGGGAGCTGTTTTTT.